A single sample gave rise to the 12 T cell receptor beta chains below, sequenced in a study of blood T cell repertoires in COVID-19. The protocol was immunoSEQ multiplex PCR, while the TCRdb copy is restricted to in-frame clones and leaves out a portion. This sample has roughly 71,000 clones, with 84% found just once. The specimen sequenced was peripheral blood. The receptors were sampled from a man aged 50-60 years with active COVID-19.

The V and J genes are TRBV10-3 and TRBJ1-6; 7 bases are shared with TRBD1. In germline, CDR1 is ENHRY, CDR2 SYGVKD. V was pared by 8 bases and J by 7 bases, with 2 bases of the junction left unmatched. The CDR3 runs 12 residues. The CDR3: CAIRDSNSPLHF. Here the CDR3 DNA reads TGTGCCATCCGGGACAGCAATTCACCCCTCCACTTT.

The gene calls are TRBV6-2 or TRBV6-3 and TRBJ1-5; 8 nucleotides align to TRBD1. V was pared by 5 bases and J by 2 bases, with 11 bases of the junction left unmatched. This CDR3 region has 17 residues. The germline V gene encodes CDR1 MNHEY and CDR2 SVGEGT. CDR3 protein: CASSTASGQAGNQPQHF. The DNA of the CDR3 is TGTGCCAGCAGTACGGCCTCGGGACAGGCGGGCAATCAGCCCCAGCATTTT.

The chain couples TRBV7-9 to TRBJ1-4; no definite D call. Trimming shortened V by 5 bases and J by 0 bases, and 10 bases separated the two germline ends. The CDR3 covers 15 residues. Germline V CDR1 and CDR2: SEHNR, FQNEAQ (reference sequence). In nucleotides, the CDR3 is TGTGCCAGCAGCGCCCGAGGAACAACTAATGAAAAACTGTTTTTT. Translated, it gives CASSARGTTNEKLFF.

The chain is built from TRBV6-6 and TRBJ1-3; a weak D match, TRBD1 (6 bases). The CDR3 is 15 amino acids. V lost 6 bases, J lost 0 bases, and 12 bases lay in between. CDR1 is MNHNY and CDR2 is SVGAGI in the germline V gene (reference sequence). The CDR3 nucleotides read TGTGCCAGCAGCCCCGGGACAAGCTCTGGAAACACCATATATTTT. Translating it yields CASSPGTSSGNTIYF.

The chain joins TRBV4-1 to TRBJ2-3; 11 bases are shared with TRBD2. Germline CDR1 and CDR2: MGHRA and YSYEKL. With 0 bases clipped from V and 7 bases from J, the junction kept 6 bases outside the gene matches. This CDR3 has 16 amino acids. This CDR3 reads CASSQELAGGMNTQYF. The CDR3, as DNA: TGCGCCAGCAGCCAAGAGCTAGCGGGAGGCATGAATACGCAGTATTTT.

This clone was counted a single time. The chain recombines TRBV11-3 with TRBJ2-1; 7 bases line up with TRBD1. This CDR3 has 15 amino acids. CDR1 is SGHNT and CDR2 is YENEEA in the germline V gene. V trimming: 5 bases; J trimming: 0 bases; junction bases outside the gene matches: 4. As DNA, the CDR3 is TGTGCCAGCAGCAGCGACAGGGTCTCCTACAATGAGCAGTTCTTC. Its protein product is CASSSDRVSYNEQFF.

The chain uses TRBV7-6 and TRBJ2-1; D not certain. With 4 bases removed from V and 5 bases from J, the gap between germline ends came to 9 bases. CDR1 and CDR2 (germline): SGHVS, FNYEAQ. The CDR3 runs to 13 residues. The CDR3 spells CASSSQVDNEQFF. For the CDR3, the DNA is TGTGCCAGCAGCTCCCAGGTGGACAATGAGCAGTTCTTC.

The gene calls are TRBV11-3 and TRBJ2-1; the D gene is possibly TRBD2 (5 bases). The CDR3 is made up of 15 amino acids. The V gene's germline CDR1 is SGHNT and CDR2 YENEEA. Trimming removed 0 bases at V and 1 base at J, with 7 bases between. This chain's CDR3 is CASSLDPGSYNEQFF. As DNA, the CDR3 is TGTGCCAGCAGCTTAGATCCGGGATCCTACAATGAGCAGTTCTTC.

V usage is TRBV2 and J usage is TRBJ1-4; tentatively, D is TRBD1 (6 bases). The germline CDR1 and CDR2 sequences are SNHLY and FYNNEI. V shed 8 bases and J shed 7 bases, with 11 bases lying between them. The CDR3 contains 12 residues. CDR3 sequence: CASRVGGEKLFF. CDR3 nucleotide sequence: TGTGCCAGCCGGGTAGGGGGTGAAAAACTGTTTTTT.

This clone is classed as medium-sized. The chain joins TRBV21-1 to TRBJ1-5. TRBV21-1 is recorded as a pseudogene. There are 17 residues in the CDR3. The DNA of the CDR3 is TGTGCCAGCAGCGCCTCAGAGGGAGGGGATAGAAATCAGCCCCAGCATTTT. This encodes CASSASEGGDRNQPQHF.

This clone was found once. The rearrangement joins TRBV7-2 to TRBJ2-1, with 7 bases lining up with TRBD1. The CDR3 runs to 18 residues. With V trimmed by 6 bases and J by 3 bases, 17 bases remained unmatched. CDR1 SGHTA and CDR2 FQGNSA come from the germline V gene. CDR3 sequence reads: CASRAWRFRDSLYNEQFF. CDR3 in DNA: TGTGCCAGCAGAGCTTGGAGATTCCGGGACAGCCTCTACAATGAGCAGTTCTTC.

The DNA for the CDR3 is TGCGCCAGCAGCTTGGAGGGACAGGCCTACTATGGCTACACCTTC. Protein product: CASSLEGQAYYGYTF. The chain employs TRBV5-1 and TRBJ1-2; 8 bases align to TRBD1. The germline V gene encodes CDR1 SGHRS and CDR2 YFSETQ. This CDR3 comprises 15 residues. V dropped 0 bases and J dropped 3; count of bases not matched to a gene: 4. The full variable domain, with the rest looked up from reference TRBV5-1 and TRBJ1-2, is KAGVTQTPRYLIKTRGQQVTLSCSPISGHRSVSWYQQTPGQGLQFLFEYFSETQRNKGNFPGRFSGRQFSNSRSEMNVSTLELGDSALYLCASSLEGQAYYGYTFGSGTRLTVV.